The rows below give T cell receptor beta chains drawn from one sample of a study of blood T cell repertoires in COVID-19. The repertoire was sequenced with immunoSEQ multiplex PCR; TCRdb's copy has only in-frame clones and lacks some. This table holds some 300,000 clones, roughly 88% found once. Source material: peripheral blood. The receptors were gathered from a woman aged 30 to 39 who had recovered from COVID-19. Each CDR3 is given with its conserved first and last residue. The order of the fields is D gene, clone size, V gene, J gene, CDR3 protein, CDR3 DNA. A D gene is named only where the DNA matches it firmly. Clone size, where shown, is once, few, many, or a class for clones that have expanded.

>NA|once|TRBV10-2|TRBJ1-6
CASSETVYNSPLHF
TGCGCCAGCAGTGAGACAGTCTATAATTCACCCCTCCACTTT
>TRBD2|NA|TRBV7-9|TRBJ2-5
CASSRTSGVETQYF
TGTGCCAGCAGTCGGACTAGCGGGGTGGAGACCCAGTACTTC
>NA|few|TRBV25-1|TRBJ2-7
CASSDETFGGEQYF
TGTGCCAGCTCTGACGAGACCTTCGGGGGAGAGCAGTACTTC
>NA|NA|TRBV28|TRBJ2-1
CASRPQGTSYNEQFF
TGTGCCAGCAGGCCCCAGGGTACCTCCTACAATGAGCAGTTCTTC
>NA|NA|TRBV4-2|TRBJ2-3
CASSQDLAQPLNTQYF
TGTGCCAGCAGCCAAGATCTAGCGCAGCCACTGAATACGCAGTATTTT
>NA|once|TRBV5-1|TRBJ1-2
CASRGGYDKNYGYTF
TGCGCCAGCAGGGGGGGATATGACAAGAACTATGGCTACACCTTC
>NA|NA|TRBV5-4|TRBJ2-5
CASSSQWGPTETQYF
TGTGCCAGCAGTTCTCAATGGGGGCCCACGGAGACCCAGTACTTC
>TRBD1|NA|TRBV18|TRBJ1-5
CASSRGQGKNQPQHF
TGTGCCAGCTCACGAGGACAGGGGAAGAATCAGCCCCAGCATTTT
>NA|few|TRBV28|TRBJ1-1
CASSWSQGSTEAFF
TGTGCCAGCAGTTGGTCCCAGGGAAGCACTGAAGCTTTCTTT
>NA|NA|TRBV19|TRBJ1-2
CASTQSNREGGYTF
TGTGCCAGTACCCAATCGAACAGGGAGGGAGGCTACACCTTC
>TRBD1|NA|TRBV2|TRBJ1-1
CASSTGTGSTEAFF
TGTGCCAGCAGTACCGGGACAGGGTCCACTGAAGCTTTCTTT
>NA|NA|TRBV19|TRBJ1-1
CASSIGSRGPNTEAFF
TGTGCCAGTAGTATCGGTTCGCGGGGTCCGAACACTGAAGCTTTCTTT
>NA|NA|TRBV20-1|TRBJ2-7
CSAALINEQYF
TGCAGTGCTGCACTCATCAACGAGCAGTACTTC
>TRBD1|NA|TRBV28|TRBJ1-4
CASIRGGGLATNEKLFF
TGTGCCAGCATCCGCGGAGGGGGCCTTGCGACTAATGAAAAACTGTTTTTT
>NA|few|TRBV27|TRBJ2-2
CASSPSPTGWDGELFF
TGTGCCAGCAGTCCAAGTCCAACAGGGTGGGACGGGGAGCTGTTTTTT
>NA|NA|TRBV25-1|TRBJ1-2
CASSEYPQGTGYTF
TGTGCCAGCAGTGAATACCCGCAGGGGACGGGCTACACCTTC